Below, 10 T cell receptor beta chains from the same sample are listed, as sequenced in a study of identical twins. TCRdb ran MiXCR on the 5' RACE reads and lists one entry per CDR3 protein. The sample includes 540,000 or so distinct CDR3 sequences, around 24% seen only once; the top ten take around 0.48%. The sample was also reused in another study, on yellow fever vaccine responses in identical twins.

The material sequenced was CD4+ T cells sorted from blood. These receptors came from a woman in her late teens or twenties in good health.

This clonotype was seen at least ten times. The chain is built from TRBV12-3 or TRBV12-4 and TRBJ1-5, with 7 nucleotides matching TRBD1. V shed 5 bases, J shed 2 bases, and the junction held 3 bases outside the gene matches. The CDR3 loop spans 14 amino acids. The CDR3 sequence is CASSTTGGNQPQHF. The DNA for the CDR3 is TGTGCCAGCAGTACAACAGGGGGCAATCAGCCCCAGCATTTT.

The V call is TRBV24-1, the J call TRBJ2-5, with 11 bases lining up with TRBD2. Germline V gene lookup returns CDR1 KGHDR and CDR2 SFDVKD. The CDR3 extends over 14 amino acids. Trimming cost V 8 bases and J 3 bases; bases outside gene matches: 4. The CDR3: CATKTSGEEETQYF. The CDR3 DNA sequence: TGTGCCACCAAGACTAGCGGGGAAGAAGAGACCCAGTACTTC.

Only a few counts were recorded for this clonotype. The chain couples TRBV5-1 to TRBJ2-7, with unresolved D. The length of the CDR3 is 15 residues. The V end lost 0 bases, the J end lost 3 bases, and 13 bases lay between the germline ends. In germline, CDR1 is SGHRS, CDR2 YFSETQ. The CDR3 DNA sequence: TGCGCCAGCAGCTTGGGTCACAGCCCCAGCTACGAGCAGTACTTC. It translates to CASSLGHSPSYEQYF.

This clonotype has just a few counts. The V call is TRBV27, the J call TRBJ1-2; 9 bases are shared with TRBD1. The CDR3 extends over 15 amino acids. Trimming took 5 bases from V and 1 from J; bases not matched to a gene: 5. Per the germline V gene, CDR1 is MNHEY and CDR2 is SMNVEV (reference sequence). This CDR3 reads CASSPGTGRNYGYTF. The CDR3 nucleotides are TGTGCCAGCAGTCCAGGGACAGGGCGTAACTATGGCTACACCTTC.

In its sample, this clonotype was seen a few times. V and J are TRBV7-2 and TRBJ2-1, with D possibly called TRBD1 or TRBD2 (6 bases each). Per germline, CDR1 SGHTA and CDR2 FQGNSA. V lost 7 bases to trimming and J lost 3 bases, with 13 bases between them. The CDR3 length is 14 residues. CDR3 coding DNA: TGTGCCAGCACGGGGGCGGGGAACTACAATGAGCAGTTCTTC. Protein sequence: CASTGAGNYNEQFF.

This clonotype was counted between two and nine times. V and J are TRBV20-1 and TRBJ2-3, with D perhaps TRBD2 (6 bases). V lost 1 base to trimming and J lost 5 bases, with 19 bases between them. CDR1 and CDR2 from the germline V gene are DFQATT and SNEGSKA (reference sequence). The CDR3 covers 16 residues. The CDR3 DNA reads as TGCAGTGCTAGAGCCCCCGGGAGTCGAAGGGTAGATACGCAGTATTTT. It codes for CSARAPGSRRVDTQYF.

This clonotype was picked up a small number of times. The gene calls are TRBV12-3 or TRBV12-4 and TRBJ1-2; tentatively, D is TRBD1 (5 bases). Trimming left V 6 bases short and J 0 bases short, with 14 bases between. This CDR3 is 15 amino acids long. CDR3: CASSQYRRTNYGYTF. CDR3 DNA sequence: TGTGCCAGCAGCCAATACAGGAGAACTAACTATGGCTACACCTTC.

This chain joins TRBV28 and TRBJ2-1; 9 nucleotides align to TRBD2. Germline V gene sequence: CDR1 MDHEN, CDR2 SYDVKM. The junction had 5 bases not matched to a gene; V was cut back by 7 bases and J by 1 base. The CDR3 contains 15 residues. DNA of the CDR3: TGTGCCAGCACGAACAGCGGGGGGTCCTACAATGAGCAGTTCTTC. Residues: CASTNSGGSYNEQFF.

This clonotype has ten or more counts. The chain uses TRBV12-3 or TRBV12-4 and TRBJ2-3; D call uncertain. This CDR3 comprises 11 residues. The V and J ends lost 2 bases and 3 bases respectively, with 0 bases between them. CDR3 protein: CASSLTDTQYF. DNA of the CDR3: TGTGCCAGCAGTTTAACAGATACGCAGTATTTT.

The chain recombines TRBV13 with TRBJ2-7, with 9 nucleotides matching TRBD2. CDR1 and CDR2 from the germline V gene are PRHDT and FYEKMQ (reference sequence). The CDR3 spans 16 residues. Trimming took 5 bases from V and 2 from J; bases not matched to a gene: 10. Here the CDR3 reads CASSPPREGPTYEQYF. The CDR3 coding sequence is TGTGCCAGCAGCCCCCCGCGGGAGGGCCCCACCTACGAGCAGTACTTC.